These T cell receptor beta chains were read from a single sample in a study of Graves' ophthalmopathy and Graves' hyperthyroidism. TCRdb reanalysed the multiplex PCR reads using MiXCR and keeps one entry per CDR3 protein. The table lists more than 150,000 distinct CDR3 sequences, less than 45% of them singletons. Sample: peripheral blood. These receptors originate from a woman aged 35 to 49 with Graves' ophthalmopathy. Each CDR3 is given with its conserved first and last residue. The D gene is left open where the match is weak. Part of the rows lack a size; the others show once, few, many or a class for expanded clones.

V gene	clone size	J gene	D gene	CDR3 DNA	CDR3 protein
TRBV6-5	-	TRBJ2-5	-	TGTGCCAGCAGTTACTCGAAATTCGGGACCCAGTACTTC	CASSYSKFGTQYF
TRBV5-1	many	TRBJ1-6	-	TGCGCCAGCAGCTTGGCCACAGGGTTCGGGTCACCCCTCCACTTT	CASSLATGFGSPLHF
TRBV6-5	-	TRBJ1-5	-	TGTGCCAGCAGTTTCACGAGGGCGGGGCAGCCCCAGCATTTT	CASSFTRAGQPQHF
TRBV7-2	many	TRBJ2-6	-	TGTGCCAGCAGCCCCAGGGCTTCTGGGGCCAACGTCCTGACTTTC	CASSPRASGANVLTF
TRBV5-6	many	TRBJ1-1	-	TGTGCCGGCAGCTTAGGGAGCCGTGAAGCTTTCTTT	CAGSLGSREAFF
TRBV28	many	TRBJ2-7	-	TGTGCCAGCTCACCACCGCCGGGCTCCTACGAGCAGTACTTC	CASSPPPGSYEQYF
TRBV12-3/TRBV12-4	-	TRBJ2-4	TRBD2	TGTGCCAGCAGTCCCGCTAGCGGGAGAGGAGTCAAAAACATTCAGTACTTC	CASSPASGRGVKNIQYF
TRBV12-3/TRBV12-4	once	TRBJ1-1	-	TGTGCCAGCAGTGTTGGGGGACTTGAAGCTTTCTTT	CASSVGGLEAFF
TRBV2	-	TRBJ1-1	-	TGTGCCAGCAGTGTCCGGACCGCGAACACTGAAGCTTTCTTT	CASSVRTANTEAFF
TRBV11-2	many	TRBJ1-4	-	TGTGCCAGCAGCTTCGGGACTTTGAGTGAAAAACTGTTTTTT	CASSFGTLSEKLFF
TRBV6-1	-	TRBJ2-7	-	TGTGCCAGCAGCCCCTGGTCTGAGAACGAGCAGTACTTC	CASSPWSENEQYF
TRBV7-8	-	TRBJ1-2	-	TGTGCCAGCAGCTTAACCCGACAGGCAAGAGGCTACACCTTC	CASSLTRQARGYTF
TRBV10-3	many	TRBJ2-7	-	TGTGCCATCAGTGAGGTTAACTACGAGCAGTACTTC	CAISEVNYEQYF
TRBV14	many	TRBJ2-7	TRBD2	TGTGCCAGCAGCCAGCTAGCGGGAGCCGAGCAGTACTTC	CASSQLAGAEQYF
TRBV11-2	-	TRBJ2-5	-	TGTGCCAGCAGCCTCTCGGGGGTGGGGACCCAGTACTTC	CASSLSGVGTQYF
TRBV2	many	TRBJ1-1	TRBD1	TGTGCCAGCGGCGAGACAGGGGCTAGCACTGAAGCTTTCTTT	CASGETGASTEAFF
TRBV24-1	many	TRBJ2-5	-	TGTGCCACCAGTGAGGGTTTAGAGACCCAGTACTTC	CATSEGLETQYF
TRBV9	many	TRBJ2-7	TRBD1	TGTGCCAGCAGCGTAGAGGAGGGACAGGGGGACTCCTACGAGCAGTACTTC	CASSVEEGQGDSYEQYF